Shown below are 10 T cell receptor beta chains from a single sample sequenced in a study of preoperative IRX-2 immunotherapy in early breast cancer. The method was immunoSEQ multiplex PCR; TCRdb's version includes in-frame clones alone and lacks a portion of them. The sample lists 34,000 or so clones, more than 90% occurring once. Treatment given: preoperative locoregional IRX-2 cytokine immunotherapy. This material was acquired from a patient treated with IRX-2 immunotherapy. The receptors stem from a human donor with breast cancer.

Written as DNA, the CDR3 is TGCGCCAGCAGCTTGGTGCTAGCGGGGGGGGAATACGAGCAGTACTTC. Its translation: CASSLVLAGGEYEQYF. V gene TRBV5-1 combines with J gene TRBJ2-7, with TRBD2 matching over 12 bases. CDR1 and CDR2 (germline): SGHRS, YFSETQ. The CDR3 length is 16 residues. J lost 4 bases, V lost 0 bases, and 5 bases had no gene match.

CDR3 protein: CASSESLGRQGTEAFF. DNA for the CDR3: TGCGCCAGCAGTGAGTCTCTAGGAAGACAGGGCACTGAAGCTTTCTTT. This chain links TRBV10-2 with TRBJ1-1; 7 bases agree with TRBD1. The germline V gene encodes CDR1 WSHSY and CDR2 SAAADI. The CDR3 runs to 16 residues. V shed 0 bases and J 4 bases; nucleotides not matched to a gene: 8.

The rearrangement uses TRBV25-1 and TRBJ2-1; possible D gene TRBD1, 5 bases. Germline loops: CDR1 MGHDK, CDR2 SYGVNS. V gave up 1 base and J gave up 10 bases, with 11 bases separating them. This CDR3 has 13 residues. The CDR3 protein is CASSELTVSEQFF. The CDR3 nucleotides read TGTGCCAGCAGTGAATTGACAGTCAGCGAGCAGTTCTTC.

The chain recombines TRBV19 with TRBJ2-4; TRBD2 matches 12 bases. Trimming cost V 2 bases and J 0 bases; bases outside gene matches: 11. The CDR3 runs 20 residues. Per germline, CDR1 LNHDA and CDR2 SQIVND (reference sequence). The chain's CDR3 is CASSILAGGPRTLAKNIQYF. DNA of the CDR3: TGTGCCAGTAGTATACTAGCGGGAGGGCCAAGAACCCTAGCCAAAAACATTCAGTACTTC.

In DNA form, the CDR3 reads TGCGCCAGCAGCTTGGACGCGGGGGGGATCTACGAGCAGTACTTC. Its protein is CASSLDAGGIYEQYF. This chain connects TRBV5-1 to TRBJ2-5, with 9 nucleotides matching TRBD2. The closer fit of TRBJ2-7 to the DNA end suggests the J call may be wrong. The length of the CDR3 is 15 residues. The germline V gene has CDR1 SGHRS and CDR2 YFSETQ.

The chain couples TRBV4-1 to TRBJ2-1; 13 nucleotides line up with TRBD2. V lost 1 base and J lost 0; bases outside the gene matches: 9. The CDR3 contains 20 residues. Germline CDR1 reads MGHRA; CDR2 reads YSYEKL. The CDR3 coding sequence is TGCGCCAGCAGCCAAGTAGGACTAGCGGGAGTAAGACACTCCTACAATGAGCAGTTCTTC. Protein product: CASSQVGLAGVRHSYNEQFF.

The chain combines TRBV7-2 with TRBJ1-2; maybe TRBD1 (5 bases). Germline CDR1 SGHTA, CDR2 FQGNSA. V lost 0 bases, J lost 4 bases, and 9 bases lay in between. The CDR3 loop spans 14 amino acids. In DNA form, the CDR3 reads TGTGCCAGCAGCTTAGCGACTCAGGGCTATGGCTACACCTTC. This translates into CASSLATQGYGYTF.

In its sample, this clone was seen once. The rearrangement links TRBV7-9 to TRBJ1-5; a weak D match, TRBD1 (5 bases). CDR3 length equals 16 residues. Germline loops: CDR1 SEHNR, CDR2 FQNEAQ (reference sequence). The V end was cut by 5 bases, the J end by 3 bases, with 17 bases between. The CDR3 sequence is CASSPRGARNNQPQHF. CDR3 nucleotides: TGTGCCAGCAGCCCGCGAGGGGCTCGCAACAATCAGCCCCAGCATTTT.

The chain carries TRBV7-9 and TRBJ2-3; D gene unclear. Between the trimmed V and J ends, which lost 3 bases and 2 bases, there was a span of 18 bases. The germline gives CDR1 SEHNR, CDR2 FQNEAQ (reference sequence). CDR3 length: 17 amino acids. CDR3 amino acids: CASSLGRPLPYTDTQYF. DNA for the CDR3: TGTGCCAGCAGCTTGGGCCGACCCTTACCATACACAGATACGCAGTATTTT. Based on the CDR3 plus reference TRBV7-9 and TRBJ2-3, the full variable domain is DTGVSQNPRHKITKRGQNVTFRCDPISEHNRLYWYRQTLGQGPEFLTYFQNEAQLEKSRLLSDRFSAERPKGSFSTLEIQRTEQGDSAMYLCASSLGRPLPYTDTQYFGPGTRLTVL.

V usage is TRBV11-2 and J usage is TRBJ2-7; maybe TRBD1 (5 bases). The ends were cut back, 5 bases at V and 4 bases at J, with 15 bases in the middle. CDR1 and CDR2 from the germline V gene are SGHAT and FQNNGV. CDR3 length: 14 amino acids. CDR3: CASSPTTVIYEQYF. The CDR3 DNA follows: TGTGCCAGCAGCCCTACGACAGTAATATACGAGCAGTACTTC. The complete variable domain, with remaining parts taken from reference TRBV11-2 and TRBJ2-7, reads EAGVAQSPRYKIIEKRQSVAFWCNPISGHATLYWYQQILGQGPKLLIQFQNNGVVDDSQLPKDRFSAERLKGVDSTLKIQPAKLEDSAVYLCASSPTTVIYEQYFGPGTRLTVT.